The 3 T cell receptor beta chains below were found in one sample sequenced in a study of shared clonotypes between healthy human individuals. This table comes from immunoSEQ multiplex PCR, and its TCRdb copy is limited to in-frame clones, with some not included. The table has fewer than 850,000 clones, around 91% seen once. The sequenced sample consisted of memory CD8+ T cells from PBMCs. This sample's subset: CD45RO+ cells pooled with CCR7-negative TemRA cells. The receptors here all came from a young man in good health. Some clones in this sample may be carry-over from other donors' samples.

The rearrangement uses TRBV10-3 and TRBJ2-7; D gene ambiguous. Germline V gene sequence: CDR1 ENHRY, CDR2 SYGVKD. This CDR3 contains 15 residues. The V gene lost 2 bases and the J gene lost 2 bases, with 13 bases spanning the gap. CDR3 in DNA: TGTGCCATCAGTGAGCCCCGGCGTGGGACCTACGAGCAGTACTTC. The encoded protein is CAISEPRRGTYEQYF.

In its sample, this clone was seen a few times. V is TRBV5-1 and J is TRBJ2-7; D might be TRBD1 or TRBD2, each matching 6 bases. The V end was cut by 4 bases, the J end by 0 bases, with 20 bases between. Per the germline V gene, CDR1 is SGHRS and CDR2 is YFSETQ. The CDR3 has 17 amino acids. This CDR3 is CASSTTTGAGPSYEQYF. Here the CDR3 DNA reads TGCGCCAGCAGCACAACTACGGGGGCAGGCCCCTCCTACGAGCAGTACTTC.

Points on this clone: This sample also contains other DNA sequences that code for the same CDR3. The chain recombines TRBV27 with TRBJ1-1, with D unclear. The length of the CDR3 is 13 residues. Germline CDR1 MNHEY, CDR2 SMNVEV (reference sequence). V was pared by 3 bases and J by 1 base, with 6 bases between. CDR3 residues: CASSFAGNTEAFF. The CDR3 DNA is TGTGCCAGCAGTTTCGCAGGGAACACTGAAGCTTTCTTT.